These 27 T cell receptor beta chains came from one sample sequenced in a study of cytomegalovirus exposure and HLA in healthy donors. PCR was performed using 60 Vbeta and 13 Jbeta primers. Only in-frame clones appear in the TCRdb table, and some are missing; sequencing was by immunoSEQ multiplex PCR. The sample includes over 65,000 clones. What was sequenced was PBMCs. Receptors originate from a woman aged 25-40 years in good health and CMV-seronegative.

The rearrangement links TRBV7-9 to TRBJ2-2; 11 nucleotides line up with TRBD2. This CDR3 region has 16 residues. The J segment lost 0 bases and the V segment lost 4 bases, leaving 1 base of the junction unmatched. CDR1 and CDR2 from the germline V gene are SEHNR and FQNEAQ (reference sequence). The CDR3 sequence: CASSSTSGTNTGELFF. The CDR3 region has the DNA TGTGCCAGCAGCTCGACTAGCGGGACGAACACCGGGGAGCTGTTTTTT.

This chain links TRBV10-3 with TRBJ2-7; possible D gene TRBD1, 5 bases. Germline V gene data show CDR1 as ENHRY and CDR2 as SYGVKD. Trimming took off 3 bases at V and 3 bases at J, with 6 bases between the two ends. This CDR3 has 12 amino acids. For the CDR3, the DNA is TGTGCCATCAGTGAAGACAGCTACGAGCAGTACTTC. Residues: CAISEDSYEQYF.

A word on this clone: The same CDR3 can be traced to other DNA sequences in this sample. The chain uses TRBV27 and TRBJ2-7, with D unresolved. The CDR3 has 14 amino acids. V lost 2 bases to trimming and J lost 3 bases, with 11 bases between them. Germline values: CDR1 MNHEY, CDR2 SMNVEV (reference sequence). The CDR3 region is CASSLSIGGYEQYF. The CDR3 DNA reads as TGTGCCAGCAGTTTAAGTATTGGCGGCTACGAGCAGTACTTC.

V is TRBV30 and J is TRBJ1-6, with TRBD1 matching over 7 bases. V gave up 0 bases and J gave up 6 bases; unmatched junction bases: 5. The CDR3 extends over 15 amino acids. CDR1 is GTSNPN and CDR2 is SVGIG in the germline V gene (reference sequence). In DNA form, the CDR3 reads TGTGCCTGGAGTGTACGGACAGGCCCTAATTCACCCCTCCACTTT. Translating gives CAWSVRTGPNSPLHF.

This chain links TRBV7-9 with TRBJ1-4; maybe TRBD1 (5 bases). Between the trimmed V and J ends, which lost 0 bases and 8 bases, there was a span of 19 bases. This CDR3 has 17 amino acids. Germline V CDR1 and CDR2: SEHNR, FQNEAQ (reference sequence). The CDR3 is CASSLAVSGLGDEKLFF. CDR3 sequence (DNA): TGTGCCAGCAGCTTAGCCGTTTCAGGGCTAGGTGACGAAAAACTGTTTTTT.

The J gene is TRBJ2-1, the V gene TRBV5-4, with 8 nucleotides matching TRBD2. Looked up from germline, CDR1 is SGHNT and CDR2 is YYREEE (reference sequence). The trim removed 0 bases at V and 6 bases at J, leaving 8 bases unmatched. The CDR3 contains 16 residues. The CDR3 loop is CASSLGRTSIGNEQFF. In nucleotides, the CDR3 is TGTGCCAGCAGCTTGGGCAGGACTAGCATCGGCAATGAGCAGTTCTTC.

This chain uses TRBV30 with TRBJ1-2, with 7 bases lining up with TRBD1. Germline CDR1 and CDR2: GTSNPN and SVGIG (reference sequence). This CDR3 contains 14 residues. V shed 2 bases and J 4 bases; nucleotides not matched to a gene: 7. CDR3 in DNA: TGTGCCTGGAGTAGTGGGACAGCAATCTATGGCTACACCTTC. It encodes CAWSSGTAIYGYTF. Combining the CDR3 with reference TRBV30 and TRBJ1-2 gives the whole variable domain SQTIHQWPATLVQPVGSPLSLECTVEGTSNPNLYWYRQAAGRGLQLLFYSVGIGQISSEVPQNLSASRPQDRQFILSSKKLLLSDSGFYLCAWSSGTAIYGYTFGSGTRLTVV.

J is TRBJ1-2 and V is TRBV6-1; D not resolved. Germline V CDR1 and CDR2: MNHNS, SASEGT. This CDR3 is 13 amino acids long. V was cut by 3 bases and J by 3 bases, with 8 bases left in between. The chain's CDR3 is CASSDRSYYGYTF. The CDR3 coding sequence is TGTGCCAGCAGTGATAGATCCTACTATGGCTACACCTTC.

V usage is TRBV5-6 and J usage is TRBJ1-3; maybe TRBD1 (6 bases). Germline loops: CDR1 SGHDT, CDR2 YYEEEE. With 4 bases removed from V and 3 bases from J, the gap between germline ends came to 14 bases. This CDR3 is built from 15 residues. The CDR3 sequence is CASSTYRDGGNTIYF. The CDR3 DNA is TGTGCCAGCAGCACATACAGGGACGGTGGAAACACCATATATTTT.

The chain links TRBV6-6 to TRBJ1-5; 9 bases fit TRBD1. In germline, CDR1 is MNHNY, CDR2 SVGAGI (reference sequence). This CDR3 has 16 amino acids. The junction had 8 bases not matched to a gene; V was cut back by 4 bases and J by 4 bases. CDR3 sequence (DNA): TGTGCCAGCAGTTCCTCCGACAGGGGGGGTAATCAGCCCCAGCATTTT. Translation gives CASSSSDRGGNQPQHF.

The chain combines TRBV5-4 with TRBJ2-2; TRBD1 agrees at 7 bases. This CDR3 region has 16 residues. Trimming took 2 bases from V and 2 from J; bases not matched to a gene: 6. Germline CDR1 SGHNT, CDR2 YYREEE (reference sequence). The CDR3 loop reads CASSFKGTANTGELFF. As DNA, the CDR3 is TGTGCCAGCAGCTTCAAAGGGACAGCCAACACCGGGGAGCTGTTTTTT. Using reference TRBV5-4 and TRBJ2-2 for the parts outside the CDR3, the full variable domain is ETGVTQSPTHLIKTRGQQVTLRCSSQSGHNTVSWYQQALGQGPQFIFQYYREEENGRGNFPPRFSGLQFPNYSSELNVNALELDDSALYLCASSFKGTANTGELFFGEGSRLTVL.

V is TRBV6-5 and J is TRBJ1-1; D not certain. The CDR3 covers 14 residues. The germline V gene encodes CDR1 MNHEY and CDR2 SVGAGI. Trimming pared 2 bases from V and 2 bases from J, leaving 9 bases between. The CDR3 DNA sequence: TGTGCCAGCAGTTACACGGCGGGAAACACTGAAGCTTTCTTT. It translates to CASSYTAGNTEAFF.

J is TRBJ2-7 and V is TRBV10-3; 8 positions match TRBD2. The V gene's germline CDR1 is ENHRY and CDR2 SYGVKD. This CDR3 spans 21 amino acids. V lost 3 bases to trimming and J lost 4 bases; unmatched junction nucleotides: 26. CDR3 nucleotides: TGTGCCATCAGTGAACCACTAGCGGAGACTCCGGAATTGAAAACTAGTTACGAGCAGTACTTC. This sequence encodes CAISEPLAETPELKTSYEQYF.

V and J are TRBV30 and TRBJ1-2, with TRBD1 matching 7 bases. Germline CDR1 is GTSNPN and CDR2 is SVGIG (reference sequence). V lost 3 bases to trimming and J lost 1 base; unmatched junction nucleotides: 5. This CDR3 has 14 amino acids. CDR3 sequence reads: CAWRQAGGNYGYTF. CDR3 DNA: TGTGCCTGGAGACAGGCAGGGGGTAACTATGGCTACACCTTC.

The J gene is TRBJ2-3, the V gene TRBV10-3; TRBD2 is a possible D gene (5 bases). CDR3 size: 12 residues. The V end was cut by 2 bases, the J end by 5 bases, with 5 bases between. Germline CDR1 and CDR2: ENHRY and SYGVKD. The CDR3 region is CAISEEGDTQYF. The CDR3 coding sequence is TGTGCCATCAGTGAGGAGGGAGATACGCAGTATTTT.

J is TRBJ1-2 and V is TRBV9; D gene unclear. This CDR3 contains 15 residues. CDR1 and CDR2 (germline): SGDLS, YYNGEE. V was trimmed by 0 bases and J by 7 bases, leaving 16 bases between them. The CDR3: CASSVGDFSAGGYTF. In nucleotides, the CDR3 is TGTGCCAGCAGCGTAGGGGATTTCAGTGCGGGTGGCTACACCTTC.

The chain joins TRBV6-5 to TRBJ2-2, with 9 bases that match TRBD1. The CDR3 sequence is 14 residues long. With V trimmed by 6 bases and J by 3 bases, 2 bases remained unmatched. Germline V CDR1 and CDR2: MNHEY, SVGAGI. CDR3 residues: CASSWTGDTGELFF. The CDR3, as DNA: TGTGCCAGCAGCTGGACAGGGGACACCGGGGAGCTGTTTTTT.

J is TRBJ2-1 and V is TRBV14, with 8 bases lining up with TRBD2. Per germline, CDR1 SGHDN and CDR2 FVKESK. V was clipped by 3 bases and J by 5 bases; unmatched bases: 6. This CDR3 region has 15 residues. The CDR3, as DNA: TGTGCCAGCAGCCAGGCGGGGGGACTAGACAATGAGCAGTTCTTC. This translates into CASSQAGGLDNEQFF.

The V gene is TRBV25-1, the J gene TRBJ2-2, with D uncertain. Germline assignment: CDR1 MGHDK and CDR2 SYGVNS. The CDR3 runs 13 residues. Trimming removed 5 bases at V and 0 bases at J, with 4 bases between. CDR3 sequence: CASSQTNTGELFF. DNA of the CDR3: TGTGCCAGCAGTCAGACGAACACCGGGGAGCTGTTTTTT.

The chain couples TRBV7-9 to TRBJ1-1; possible D gene TRBD1, 6 bases. Germline CDR1 is SEHNR and CDR2 is FQNEAQ (reference sequence). The CDR3 spans 14 residues. The V and J ends lost 5 bases and 3 bases respectively, with 13 bases between them. The CDR3 bases are TGTGCCAGCAGCGGGGGACAAAGGGACACTGAAGCTTTCTTT. This sequence encodes CASSGGQRDTEAFF.

The V and J genes are TRBV10-2 and TRBJ1-1; possible D gene TRBD1, 5 bases. The CDR3 sequence is 14 residues long. The V end lost 7 bases, the J end lost 4 bases, and 16 bases lay between the germline ends. The germline CDR1 and CDR2 sequences are WSHSY and SAAADI. Here the CDR3 reads CASTLGRSGTEAFF. CDR3 nucleotides: TGCGCCAGCACCTTGGGGCGTAGTGGCACTGAAGCTTTCTTT.

The chain recombines TRBV6-6 with TRBJ1-2; 8 bases align to TRBD1. The germline gives CDR1 MNHNY, CDR2 SVGAGI (reference sequence). Trimming at V came to 4 bases and at J to 1 base, leaving 8 bases not matched to a gene. CDR3 length: 16 amino acids. The CDR3 coding sequence is TGTGCCAGCAGTTCGGGACAGGCGGCCAGTAACTATGGCTACACCTTC. Translation: CASSSGQAASNYGYTF.

V usage is TRBV4-1 and J usage is TRBJ2-5, with TRBD2 matching 10 bases. This CDR3 has 18 amino acids. Germline V gene lookup returns CDR1 MGHRA and CDR2 YSYEKL. With V trimmed by 0 bases and J by 5 bases, 12 bases remained unmatched. The CDR3: CASSQDSTSGRPRETQYF. The CDR3 nucleotides are TGCGCCAGCAGCCAAGATTCGACTAGCGGGCGCCCCAGGGAGACCCAGTACTTC.

The chain is built from TRBV2 and TRBJ2-7; TRBD2 agrees at 10 bases. This CDR3 contains 13 residues. V dropped 8 bases and J dropped 7; count of bases not matched to a gene: 8. The germline V gene encodes CDR1 SNHLY and CDR2 FYNNEI. CDR3 amino acids: CASSSGSMREQYF. The CDR3 bases are TGTGCCAGCTCTAGCGGGAGTATGCGGGAGCAGTACTTC.

V is TRBV4-1 and J is TRBJ2-7, with 8 nucleotides matching TRBD2. The ends lost 3 bases at V and 4 bases at J; junction bases unmatched: 11. Germline V lookup: CDR1 MGHRA, CDR2 YSYEKL. The CDR3 runs 16 residues. The CDR3 region is CASSQALAGIWYEQYF. The CDR3 DNA reads TGCGCCAGCAGCCAGGCCTTAGCGGGAATCTGGTACGAGCAGTACTTC.

The rearrangement uses TRBV15 and TRBJ2-3; weak D call: TRBD1 (5 bases). With 4 bases removed from V and 3 bases from J, the gap between germline ends came to 8 bases. This CDR3 is 13 amino acids long. CDR1 is LNHNV and CDR2 is YYDKDF in the germline V gene (reference sequence). The CDR3 protein is CATSIPGTDTQYF. CDR3 DNA sequence: TGTGCCACCAGCATCCCAGGGACAGATACGCAGTATTTT.

The rearrangement links TRBV14 to TRBJ2-7, with 9 bases lining up with TRBD1. This CDR3 has 14 amino acids. CDR1 is SGHDN, CDR2 FVKESK, per germline. V lost 4 bases, J lost 7 bases, and 8 bases stayed unmatched. CDR3 residues: CASSLSMTGGEQYF. The CDR3 DNA sequence: TGTGCCAGCAGCCTAAGTATGACAGGGGGGGAGCAGTACTTC.